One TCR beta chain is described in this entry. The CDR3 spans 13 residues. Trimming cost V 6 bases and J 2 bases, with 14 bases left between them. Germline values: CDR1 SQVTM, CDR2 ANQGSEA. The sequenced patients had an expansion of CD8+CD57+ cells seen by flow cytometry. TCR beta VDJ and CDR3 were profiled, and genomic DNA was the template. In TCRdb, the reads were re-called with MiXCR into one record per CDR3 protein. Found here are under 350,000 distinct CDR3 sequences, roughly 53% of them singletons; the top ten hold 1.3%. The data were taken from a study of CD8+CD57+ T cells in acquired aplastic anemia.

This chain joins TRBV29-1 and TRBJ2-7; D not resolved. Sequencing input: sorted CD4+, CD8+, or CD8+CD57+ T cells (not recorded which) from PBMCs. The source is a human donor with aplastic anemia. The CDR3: CSVVTSTPYEQYF. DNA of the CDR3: TGCAGCGTAGTGACTTCTACGCCCTACGAGCAGTACTTC.